One sample yielded the 26 T cell receptor beta chains listed below, sequenced in a study of T cell repertoires in cytomegalovirus infection. These receptors have no known antigen. TCRdb reprocessed the reads via MiXCR and lists one record per CDR3 protein. The table lists about 920,000 distinct CDR3 sequences, roughly 31% of them singletons. Source: cultured CD8+ T cells from PBMCs, taken from culture after CMV antigen stimulation. These TCRs come from a human donor in good health (CMV status not recorded). Some clones in this sample may be carry-over from other donors' samples.

V gene TRBV12-3 or TRBV12-4 combines with J gene TRBJ2-6; 9 bases fit TRBD2. This CDR3 is built from 18 residues. J was trimmed by 0 bases and V by 7 bases; bases with no gene match: 10. CDR3 nucleotides: TGTGCCAGCACCATGGATAGCGGGGGAGGCTCTGGGGCCAACGTCCTGACTTTC. Amino acids: CASTMDSGGGSGANVLTF.

J is TRBJ1-2 and V is TRBV10-3; tentatively, D is TRBD1 (5 bases). V dropped 7 bases and J dropped 12 bases, with 18 bases sitting between them. CDR1 is ENHRY, CDR2 SYGVKD, per germline. The CDR3 contains 12 residues. The CDR3: CAITDQGEGHTF. The CDR3 nucleotides read TGTGCCATCACGGACCAGGGTGAGGGCCACACCTTC.

This chain joins TRBV7-8 and TRBJ2-5; 9 bases line up with TRBD2. Looked up from germline, CDR1 is SGHVS and CDR2 is FQNEAQ. CDR3 length equals 16 residues. The V and J ends lost 2 bases and 4 bases, in that order; junction bases with no gene match: 8. The CDR3 bases are TGTGCCAGCAGCTTATACGGCGGGGGGGCCATAGAGACCCAGTACTTC. This codes for CASSLYGGGAIETQYF.

This clonotype was detected only a few times. The genes are TRBV29-1 and TRBJ1-2; TRBD1 agrees at 7 bases. V shed 6 bases and J 4 bases; nucleotides not matched to a gene: 5. Per germline, CDR1 SQVTM and CDR2 ANQGSEA. This CDR3 is 12 amino acids long. The CDR3 loop reads CSVRQGGYGYTF. Here the CDR3 DNA reads TGCAGCGTGAGACAGGGCGGCTATGGCTACACCTTC.

This clonotype showed up just a few times. This chain joins TRBV5-1 and TRBJ2-7, with 8 bases identical to TRBD1. V lost 5 bases and J lost 2; bases outside the gene matches: 9. This CDR3 comprises 15 residues. The germline V gene encodes CDR1 SGHRS and CDR2 YFSETQ. The CDR3 loop is CASSFRTGPTYEQYF. As DNA, the CDR3 is TGCGCCAGCAGTTTTCGGACAGGGCCAACCTACGAGCAGTACTTC.

The genes are TRBV18 and TRBJ1-1, with a possible D match to TRBD1 (5 bases). This CDR3 is 13 amino acids long. Germline lookup yields CDR1 KGHSH and CDR2 LQKENI. V was trimmed by 0 bases and J by 6 bases, leaving 8 bases between them. For the CDR3, the DNA is TGTGCCAGCTCACCACCGAGGGGCTCTGAAGCTTTCTTT. Translated, it gives CASSPPRGSEAFF. Full variable domain (missing parts from reference TRBV18 and TRBJ1-1): NAGVMQNPRHLVRRRGQEARLRCSPMKGHSHVYWYRQLPEEGLKFMVYLQKENIIDESGMPKERFSAEFPKEGPSILRIQQVVRGDSAAYFCASSPPRGSEAFFGQGTRLTVV.

The chain combines TRBV7-9 with TRBJ2-1; tentatively, D is TRBD1 (5 bases). The CDR3 covers 17 residues. The germline V and J ends were trimmed by 6 bases and 4 bases, with 22 bases remaining between them. Looked up from germline, CDR1 is SEHNR and CDR2 is FQNEAQ (reference sequence). In nucleotides, the CDR3 is TGTGCCAGCAGGGGGCCGAGGACAAGCGATATTTACAATGAGCAGTTCTTC. Amino acid sequence: CASRGPRTSDIYNEQFF.

The CDR3 is CASSLSRAYYEQYF. As DNA, the CDR3 is TGTGCCAGCAGCTTAAGCAGGGCTTACTACGAGCAGTACTTC. This sequence joins TRBV7-2 and TRBJ2-7, with D perhaps matching TRBD1 (5 bases). The length of the CDR3 is 14 residues. CDR1 is SGHTA, CDR2 FQGNSA, per germline. With 2 bases removed from V and 3 bases from J, the gap between germline ends came to 11 bases.

This clonotype has more than one count but fewer than ten. This rearrangement joins TRBV7-6 to TRBJ1-1; D is uncertain. This CDR3 has 14 amino acids. Trimming left V 2 bases short and J 3 bases short, with 10 bases between. Per germline, CDR1 SGHVS and CDR2 FNYEAQ. The CDR3 coding sequence is TGTGCCAGCAGCTTAAATAGAGGGTACACTGAAGCTTTCTTT. It yields the protein CASSLNRGYTEAFF.

This clonotype was counted only a few times. CDR3: CSARSWGYEQYF. The CDR3, as DNA: TGCAGTGCGAGGTCTTGGGGATACGAGCAGTACTTC. This rearrangement joins TRBV20-1 to TRBJ2-7; D gene unclear. From germline, CDR1 is DFQATT and CDR2 SNEGSKA (reference sequence). The CDR3 contains 12 residues. Trimming cost V 6 bases and J 4 bases, with 13 bases left between them.

This clonotype occurred a few times. This chain joins TRBV27 and TRBJ2-1, with a tentative D call TRBD1 (5 bases). This CDR3 spans 15 amino acids. Germline V CDR1 and CDR2: MNHEY, SMNVEV (reference sequence). V was clipped by 6 bases and J by 2 bases, with 14 bases between them. The CDR3 is CASSQGQAPYNEQFF. DNA for the CDR3: TGTGCCAGCAGCCAAGGACAAGCCCCCTACAATGAGCAGTTCTTC.

V usage is TRBV20-1 and J usage is TRBJ2-6; TRBD2 might be the D (6 bases). This CDR3 contains 18 residues. The V end was cut by 1 base, the J end by 2 bases, with 18 bases between. The germline CDR1 and CDR2 sequences are DFQATT and SNEGSKA (reference sequence). CDR3 nucleotides: TGCAGTGCTAGAGTTTGGGACTCTTTAACCCCTGGGGCCAACGTCCTGACTTTC. Residues: CSARVWDSLTPGANVLTF.

The rearrangement links TRBV19 to TRBJ1-1; possible D gene TRBD1, 5 bases. Germline lookup yields CDR1 LNHDA and CDR2 SQIVND (reference sequence). V dropped 7 bases and J dropped 6 bases, with 12 bases sitting between them. This CDR3 is 12 amino acids long. CDR3 nucleotides: TGTGCCAGTATTGGATGGGGGGCTGAAGCTTTCTTT. Its protein product is CASIGWGAEAFF. Filled out from reference TRBV19 and TRBJ1-1, the complete variable domain reads DGGITQSPKYLFRKEGQNVTLSCEQNLNHDAMYWYRQDPGQGLRLIYYSQIVNDFQKGDIAEGYSVSREKKESFPLTVTSAQKNPTAFYLCASIGWGAEAFFGQGTRLTVV.

V gene TRBV5-4 combines with J gene TRBJ2-3; TRBD1 aligns across 7 bases. V lost 9 bases to trimming and J lost 4 bases; unmatched junction nucleotides: 8. The CDR3 length is 13 residues. CDR1 is SGHNT and CDR2 is YYREEE in the germline V gene (reference sequence). CDR3 in amino acids: CAIPTGPPDTQYF. DNA of the CDR3: TGTGCCATTCCGACAGGGCCCCCAGATACGCAGTATTTT.

In this sample, this clonotype turned up a few times. The chain is built from TRBV12-3 or TRBV12-4 and TRBJ1-5; D not resolved. There are 12 residues in the CDR3. V lost 7 bases to trimming and J lost 4 bases, with 8 bases between them. CDR3 loop: CASTRENQPQHF. The CDR3, as DNA: TGTGCCAGCACAAGGGAGAATCAGCCCCAGCATTTT.

This clonotype was seen ten or more times. The chain combines TRBV7-6 with TRBJ2-1; D uncertain. CDR3 size: 12 residues. Trimming stripped 4 bases from V and 9 bases from J, with 10 bases between. Germline CDR1 is SGHVS and CDR2 is FNYEAQ. DNA for the CDR3: TGTGCCAGCAGCTCAAACAGACCTGAGCAGTTCTTC. It is translated as CASSSNRPEQFF.

The rearrangement uses TRBV11-2 and TRBJ1-2, with D perhaps matching TRBD1 (6 bases). The CDR3 extends over 12 amino acids. Trimming removed 8 bases from V and 8 bases from J, with 15 bases in between. Germline CDR1 SGHAT, CDR2 FQNNGV. The CDR3 DNA sequence: TGTGCCAGCCGAAAGGGACAAAAGGGCTACACCTTC. It yields the protein CASRKGQKGYTF.

The V and J genes are TRBV4-3 and TRBJ1-2; D is possibly TRBD1 (6 bases). CDR3 length: 14 amino acids. The V end was cut by 1 base, the J end by 8 bases, with 14 bases between. In germline, CDR1 is LGHNA, CDR2 YSLEER. The CDR3 nucleotides read TGCGCCAGCAGCCAAGTTACGGGGGGCCAGGGCTACACCTTC. Protein sequence: CASSQVTGGQGYTF.

This clonotype came up a few times. This CDR3 is CASSLGFGGVYNEQFF. The CDR3 DNA reads TGTGCCAGCAGCTTGGGGTTCGGGGGCGTCTACAATGAGCAGTTCTTC. This sequence joins TRBV5-6 and TRBJ2-1; D might be TRBD1 or TRBD2, each matching 6 bases. In germline, CDR1 is SGHDT, CDR2 YYEEEE. CDR3 size: 16 residues. V was cut by 0 bases and J by 3 bases, with 13 bases left in between. The variable domain in full, with the rest retrieved from reference TRBV5-6 and TRBJ2-1, is DAGVTQSPTHLIKTRGQQVTLRCSPKSGHDTVSWYQQALGQGPQFIFQYYEEEERQRGNFPDRFSGHQFPNYSSELNVNALLLGDSALYLCASSLGFGGVYNEQFFGPGTRLTVL.

V usage is TRBV4-3 and J usage is TRBJ2-3; D is undetermined. Germline V gene data show CDR1 as LGHNA and CDR2 as YSLEER. The CDR3 has 16 residues. The ends were cut back, 4 bases at V and 6 bases at J, with 20 bases in the middle. In DNA, the CDR3 is TGCGCCAGCAGCCTGCTTCCCCCAGTCTCGGAGGATACGCAGTATTTT. Residues: CASSLLPPVSEDTQYF.

The chain recombines TRBV28 with TRBJ1-2; D gene unclear. The length of the CDR3 is 13 residues. Germline values: CDR1 MDHEN, CDR2 SYDVKM. V was pared by 5 bases and J by 4 bases, with 11 bases between. CDR3 in amino acids: CASSPSSGYGYTF. Here the CDR3 DNA reads TGTGCCAGCAGTCCAAGCTCGGGCTATGGCTACACCTTC.

V gene TRBV12-3 or TRBV12-4 combines with J gene TRBJ2-1, with 11 bases aligning to TRBD1. CDR3 size: 16 residues. Trimming cost V 6 bases and J 4 bases; bases outside gene matches: 8. CDR3 sequence reads: CASSPGTGGAYNEQFF. The CDR3 DNA follows: TGTGCCAGCAGCCCTGGGACAGGGGGAGCGTACAATGAGCAGTTCTTC.

A few counts support this clonotype. This chain joins TRBV20-1 and TRBJ1-4; D unresolved. This CDR3 has 16 amino acids. V gave up 2 bases and J gave up 0 bases, with 13 bases separating them. CDR1 and CDR2 from the germline V gene are DFQATT and SNEGSKA (reference sequence). CDR3: CSARLTNVATNEKLFF. The CDR3 DNA is TGCAGTGCTAGATTAACAAACGTTGCAACTAATGAAAAACTGTTTTTT.

This clonotype has only a few counts. The CDR3 sequence is CSGQGARTEAFF. The CDR3 DNA follows: TGCAGTGGCCAGGGGGCCAGAACTGAAGCTTTCTTT. This sequence joins TRBV20-1 and TRBJ1-1; 8 nucleotides align to TRBD1. Germline V CDR1 and CDR2: DFQATT, SNEGSKA (reference sequence). V was pared by 7 bases and J by 5 bases, with 6 bases of the junction left unmatched. The CDR3 is 12 amino acids.

V and J are TRBV27 and TRBJ2-7; D gene ambiguous. This CDR3 spans 13 amino acids. Looked up from germline, CDR1 is MNHEY and CDR2 is SMNVEV (reference sequence). V was cut by 2 bases and J by 4 bases, with 9 bases left in between. The CDR3 sequence: CASSLAIVYEQYF. CDR3 sequence (DNA): TGTGCCAGCAGTTTAGCCATAGTGTACGAGCAGTACTTC.

The chain has TRBV6-6 and TRBJ1-1; 9 nucleotides agree with TRBD1. This CDR3 contains 16 residues. Germline CDR1 reads MNHNY; CDR2 reads SVGAGI (reference sequence). After removal of 2 bases from V and 3 bases from J, the junction contained 7 bases not matched to a gene. The CDR3 region has the DNA TGTGCCAGCAGTTACCCCCGGGACAGGGTAGACACTGAAGCTTTCTTT. It translates to CASSYPRDRVDTEAFF.